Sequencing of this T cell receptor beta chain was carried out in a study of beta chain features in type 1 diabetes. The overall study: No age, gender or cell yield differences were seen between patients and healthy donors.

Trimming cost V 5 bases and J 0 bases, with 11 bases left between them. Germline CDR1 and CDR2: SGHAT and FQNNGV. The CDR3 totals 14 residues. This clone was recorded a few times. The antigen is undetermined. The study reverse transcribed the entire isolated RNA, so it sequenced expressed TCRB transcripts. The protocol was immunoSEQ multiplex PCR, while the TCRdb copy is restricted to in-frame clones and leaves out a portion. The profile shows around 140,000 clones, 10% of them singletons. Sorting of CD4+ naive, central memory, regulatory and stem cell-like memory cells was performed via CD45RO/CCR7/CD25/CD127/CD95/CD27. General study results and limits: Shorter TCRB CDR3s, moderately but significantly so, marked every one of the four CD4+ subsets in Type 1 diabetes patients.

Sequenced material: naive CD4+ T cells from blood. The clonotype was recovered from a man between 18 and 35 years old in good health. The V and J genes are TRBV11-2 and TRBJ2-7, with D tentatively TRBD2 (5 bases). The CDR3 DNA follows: TGTGCCAGCAGCGCGGAGGCCAGCTCCTACGAGCAGTACTTC. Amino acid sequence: CASSAEASSYEQYF.